A selection of T cell receptor beta chains follows, all from one sample in a study of blood T cell repertoires in COVID-19. The assay was immunoSEQ multiplex PCR, and TCRdb's table has in-frame clones only and misses some. This table has around 180,000 clones, roughly three quarters appearing once. Sequencing used peripheral blood. The receptors originated from an elderly woman with COVID-19, enrolled during active disease. CDR3s include the opening cysteine and the closing phenylalanine or tryptophan. A D gene is named only where the DNA matches it firmly. Clone size appears in some rows only: once, few, many, or a class for an expanded clone.

v_gene,d_gene,abundance,j_gene,CDR3aa,CDR3nt
TRBV9,TRBD2,NA,TRBJ2-5,CASSTTGLAGGETQYF,TGTGCCAGCAGCACAACGGGACTAGCGGGGGGTGAGACCCAGTACTTC
TRBV30,TRBD1,NA,TRBJ1-4,CAWSPTGQGEKLFF,TGTGCCTGGAGTCCGACAGGACAGGGAGAAAAACTGTTTTTT
TRBV28,TRBD2,once,TRBJ2-1,CASTRLAGGAGEQFF,TGTGCCAGCACCCGACTAGCGGGAGGGGCAGGTGAGCAGTTCTTC
TRBV27,TRBD2,NA,TRBJ2-1,CASSWTSFSSYNEQFF,TGTGCCAGCAGTTGGACTAGCTTCTCATCCTACAATGAGCAGTTCTTC
TRBV9,TRBD1,NA,TRBJ2-7,CASSFFPSGQGSEQYF,TGTGCCAGCAGCTTCTTCCCCTCGGGACAGGGGTCCGAGCAGTACTTC
TRBV4-3,NA,NA,TRBJ1-5,CASSSVLADQPQHF,TGCGCCAGCAGCTCCGTCTTAGCCGATCAGCCCCAGCATTTT
TRBV28,TRBD2,NA,TRBJ2-5,CAIGAGAETQYF,TGTGCCATCGGCGCGGGAGCAGAGACCCAGTACTTC
TRBV5-4,TRBD1,few,TRBJ2-1,CASSLPTGPGLGNEQFF,TGTGCCAGCAGCTTGCCGACAGGGCCTGGACTGGGTAATGAGCAGTTCTTC
TRBV5-1,TRBD1,NA,TRBJ2-1,CASSLGQGGYNEQFF,TGCGCCAGCAGCTTGGGACAGGGTGGATACAATGAGCAGTTCTTC
TRBV5-4,NA,few,TRBJ1-4,CASSLSGTNEKLFF,TGTGCCAGCAGCTTGTCAGGGACTAATGAAAAACTGTTTTTT
TRBV19,NA,NA,TRBJ2-2,CASSIRTVGTGELFF,TGTGCCAGTAGTATCCGGACAGTAGGCACCGGGGAGCTGTTTTTT
TRBV24-1,NA,NA,TRBJ2-1,CATSRHDNEQFF,TGTGCCACCAGCAGGCACGACAATGAGCAGTTCTTC
TRBV7-2,TRBD1,NA,TRBJ2-1,CASSLEAGGIYEQFF,TGTGCCAGCAGCTTAGAGGCAGGGGGAATCTATGAGCAGTTCTTC
TRBV5-1,NA,NA,TRBJ1-1,CASSLSPGKLVNTEAFF,TGCGCCAGCAGCTTGTCCCCGGGGAAATTGGTGAACACTGAAGCTTTCTTT
TRBV9,NA,NA,TRBJ1-1,CASSLTGDLNTEAFF,TGTGCCAGCAGCCTAACAGGCGATCTTAACACTGAAGCTTTCTTT
TRBV10-1,NA,NA,TRBJ2-7,CASGYRGFTYEQYF,TGCGCCAGCGGCTATCGAGGATTCACTTACGAGCAGTACTTC
TRBV10-3,NA,NA,TRBJ2-1,CAISDRGLGGRGYNEQFF,TGTGCCATCAGTGACAGGGGTTTAGGAGGGAGGGGCTACAATGAGCAGTTCTTC
TRBV7-9,TRBD2,NA,TRBJ2-1,CASSFRLAGVNEQFF,TGTGCCAGCAGCTTTAGGCTAGCGGGTGTGAATGAGCAGTTCTTC
TRBV28,NA,NA,TRBJ1-3,CAIGIAAAGNTIYF,TGTGCCATCGGGATAGCGGCGGCTGGAAACACCATATATTTT
TRBV5-8,NA,NA,TRBJ1-4,CASSFGLGGGEKLFF,TGTGCCAGCAGCTTCGGGCTTGGAGGTGGTGAAAAACTGTTTTTT
TRBV28,NA,NA,TRBJ2-7,CASSPPGAVHEQYF,TGTGCCAGCAGTCCCCCAGGGGCGGTACACGAGCAGTACTTC
TRBV29-1,NA,NA,TRBJ1-4,CSVDPGAGEKLFF,TGCAGCGTTGACCCAGGGGCTGGTGAAAAACTGTTTTTT
TRBV2,TRBD1,once,TRBJ1-2,CASRNRGNYGYTF,TGTGCCAGCAGGAACAGGGGCAACTATGGCTACACCTTC
TRBV2,TRBD1,NA,TRBJ1-5,CASRQTGGGNQPQHF,TGTGCCAGCAGACAGACAGGGGGGGGCAATCAGCCCCAGCATTTT
TRBV18,NA,few,TRBJ1-5,CASSLNWGTDQPQHF,TGTGCCAGCTCACTGAACTGGGGGACTGATCAGCCCCAGCATTTT
TRBV6-2/TRBV6-3,NA,NA,TRBJ2-2,CASSYKGFRTGELFF,TGTGCCAGCAGTTATAAGGGGTTTAGGACCGGGGAGCTGTTTTTT
TRBV5-1,NA,NA,TRBJ1-4,CASSLVRGSEDEKLFF,TGCGCCAGCAGCTTGGTCAGGGGTAGTGAGGATGAAAAACTGTTTTTT
TRBV2,TRBD2,once,TRBJ2-1,CASTGLAGEESCNEQFF,TGTGCCAGCACTGGACTAGCGGGAGAGGAAAGTTGCAATGAGCAGTTCTTC
TRBV27,NA,NA,TRBJ2-2,CASSLSPVGELFF,TGTGCCAGCAGTTTATCTCCCGTCGGGGAGCTGTTTTTT
TRBV7-2,NA,NA,TRBJ1-2,CASSSDRRIGYTF,TGTGCCAGCAGCTCCGACAGGAGAATTGGCTACACCTTC
TRBV19,TRBD1,NA,TRBJ1-2,CASKRPGQGLFGYTF,TGTGCCAGTAAAAGACCGGGACAGGGGTTATTTGGCTACACCTTC
TRBV21-1,NA,NA,TRBJ2-2,CASSLTRDREVKTGELFF,TGTGCCAGCAGCTTAACCCGGGACAGGGAGGTAAAAACCGGGGAGCTGTTTTTT
TRBV19,NA,NA,TRBJ1-1,CASRPTGPMNTEAFF,TGTGCCAGTAGGCCGACAGGACCCATGAACACTGAAGCTTTCTTT
TRBV5-1,NA,few,TRBJ2-4,CASSLEGAGLAKNIQYF,TGCGCCAGCAGCTTGGAAGGGGCAGGGTTGGCCAAAAACATTCAGTACTTC
TRBV6-1,NA,NA,TRBJ1-3,CASRQLPSGNTIYF,TGTGCCAGCAGACAGCTCCCCTCTGGAAACACCATATATTTT
TRBV5-1,TRBD2,NA,TRBJ2-7,CASSLNGRAGEQYF,TGCGCCAGCAGCTTGAACGGGAGGGCCGGCGAGCAGTACTTC
TRBV10-3,NA,NA,TRBJ1-5,CAISEFRQPQHF,TGTGCCATCAGTGAGTTCCGTCAGCCCCAGCATTTT
TRBV9,NA,NA,TRBJ2-3,CASSDQAGTDTQYF,TGTGCCAGCAGTGACCAGGCGGGAACAGATACGCAGTATTTT
TRBV3-1/TRBV3-2,NA,few,TRBJ1-6,CASSFGSGYNSPLHF,TGTGCCAGCAGTTTCGGGTCAGGGTATAATTCACCCCTCCACTTT
TRBV5-1,TRBD1,NA,TRBJ1-2,CASSSNPGTGGDGYTF,TGCGCCAGCAGCTCAAACCCCGGGACAGGGGGCGATGGCTACACCTTC
TRBV6-1,NA,NA,TRBJ2-7,CASSEYYRYEQYF,TGTGCCAGCAGTGAATACTATAGGTACGAGCAGTACTTC
TRBV4-2,NA,NA,TRBJ1-2,CASSFPPEGNNYGYTF,TGTGCCAGCAGCTTCCCCCCGGAGGGGAATAACTATGGCTACACCTTC
TRBV15,NA,NA,TRBJ2-5,CATSRTRMARETQYF,TGTGCCACCAGCAGAACCAGGATGGCCCGGGAGACCCAGTACTTC
TRBV7-9,TRBD1,once,TRBJ2-3,CASSSDRGSTDTQYF,TGTGCCAGCAGCTCGGACAGGGGCAGCACAGATACGCAGTATTTT